The subject of this entry is one T cell receptor beta chain. Its antigen remains unidentified. No much larger clone is present one base from it, and per-base qualities are unavailable. The germline V end is reduced by 8 bases and the J end by 0 bases; junction bases left unmatched: 9. The CDR3 measures 14 amino acids from cysteine to phenylalanine. The kept DNA is CDR3 alone, 42 bases in frame from the first base. Reading the germline V gene (reference sequence) gives CDR1 GTSNPN and CDR2 SVGIG. The donors belonged to the validation cohort of approximately 130 subjects, which was separate from the approximately 660-subject first cohort. The data derive from a study of cytomegalovirus exposure and HLA in healthy donors (dated by TCRdb to about 2017). Looking at the study overall: According to a later analysis, the 120 or so validation repertoires were produced on the same platform as the approximately 690 repertoires of the first cohort. Besides the first cohort of some 670 subjects, a separate validation cohort made up of roughly 130 different subjects was used. The aim of the study was to test whether cataloging public T cell receptors could identify signatures of past pathogen exposure. To predict cytomegalovirus infection status, the study brought together high-throughput TCR immunosequencing, statistical association of individual TCRs with disease status, and machine learning. Study-wide conclusions, independent of this receptor: Most TCR sequences were seen in very few donors, while some public TCRs were found in many individuals. A total of about 150 TCR beta chains were listed by the study as associated with cytomegalovirus. A later analysis lacked HLA typing for the validation cohort, so it scored co-occurrence in that cohort across all 130 or so repertoires. In a later analysis, TCRs clustered in the first cohort were found to also tend to co-occur in the approximately 120 validation repertoires, with around 94% of cluster scores above 0. Three of the identified cytomegalovirus-associated TCR beta chains were confirmed in vitro to be specific for cytomegalovirus antigens. The authors suggested that the approach could potentially be extended to other disease states and immunological phenotypes. The classifier was reported to diagnose cytomegalovirus status with high specificity and sensitivity in both the original and validation cohorts.

To prepare the library, the immunoSEQ multiplex PCR assay was applied. Processing in the source paper ran as follows. To diagnose cytomegalovirus status from the catalog of TCR beta chain sequences, a statistical classification framework was built. Not all clones reach the TCRdb copy of this immuneACCESS table, which keeps in-frame sequences only. Checked studies attribute under half of the gap to unresolved V genes and leave the rest unexplained. V, J and clone size were drawn from that table, and D and trimming were deduced from the DNA. The sample table holds roughly 250,000 clones, of which 85% to 90% were seen once. Of the sample, around 2.6% falls within the top ten clones.

Sequenced: PBMCs. This clonotype was obtained from a man younger than 35 in good health and CMV-seronegative. Here the chain combines TRBV30 and TRBJ2-7; 8 of the junction bases match TRBD2. The DNA sequence is given as TGTGCCGGCGGTAGCGGGACCGGCTCCTACGAGCAGTACTTC. Translated, this is CAGGSGTGSYEQYF.